This TCR beta chain was identified during a study of T-cell memory formation after mild COVID-19. On the study more broadly: The study found TCR clusters largely donor specific. Study findings and constraints: There was no confirmation that second-wave clones peaking on day 37 were SARS-CoV-2 specific.

Only a few counts were recorded for this clonotype. The antigen is not known. The germline gives CDR1 SGHRS, CDR2 YFSETQ. CDR3 length: 13 residues. The V end lost 4 bases, the J end lost 4 bases, and 11 bases lay between the germline ends. Each CDR3 protein gets one entry after TCRdb re-called the 5' RACE reads with MiXCR. Counted here are about 270,000 distinct CDR3 sequences, around 17% occurring once; the ten biggest clones make up under 30%. The chain combines TRBV5-1 with TRBJ1-1; possibly TRBD1 for D (5 bases). The sample consisted of PBMCs or a T cell subset sorted from them (not recorded which). The origin of this receptor is a man between 18 and 35 years old who had mild COVID-19 (a few samples of this study predate the infection). Cell type and time point are not known. Here the CDR3 reads CASSTQVITEAFF. CDR3 in DNA: TGCGCCAGCAGCACACAGGTAATCACTGAAGCTTTCTTT.